The rows below give T cell receptor beta chains drawn from one sample of a study of T-cell memory formation after mild COVID-19. TCRdb re-derived calls from the 5' RACE reads in MiXCR, one entry per CDR3 protein. The sample gives 350,000 to 500,000 distinct CDR3 sequences, 20% of which show up once; approximately 8.1% is in the top ten. The sequenced material came from PBMCs or a T cell subset sorted from them (not recorded which). These receptors all come from an adult woman who had mild COVID-19 (a few samples of this study predate the infection). Cell type and time point are not known. The conserved cysteine and the conserved F or W are not part of the CDR3 here. Clone size is given for some rows only: seen once, a few or many times, or a class if the clone is expanded.

J gene	clone size	V gene	CDR3 protein
TRBJ2-5	few	TRBV7-9	ASSAARLLQETQY
TRBJ2-2	.	TRBV5-6	ASSLDGELF
TRBJ2-1	.	TRBV6-1	ASSARLADNEQF
TRBJ1-1	few	TRBV7-9	ASSSAVARTEAF
TRBJ2-6	.	TRBV6-2/TRBV6-3	ASSPVGTGANVLT
TRBJ2-7	.	TRBV2	ASMLRDRDYEQY
TRBJ2-5	few	TRBV24-1	ATSVGTVLRETQY
TRBJ2-7	.	TRBV11-2	ASSLVPQREIYEQY
TRBJ2-2	.	TRBV4-2	ASSLSRNTGELF
TRBJ2-3	.	TRBV28	ASSPTSGSPPDTQY
TRBJ1-1	.	TRBV9	ASSVDSPHRAF
TRBJ2-7	many	TRBV6-2/TRBV6-3	ASAGRTYEQY
TRBJ1-4	few	TRBV10-3	AISGGGQDEKLF
TRBJ2-1	.	TRBV2	ASSALAGLGEQF
TRBJ1-1	.	TRBV7-9	ASSPRTAHEAF
TRBJ1-1	.	TRBV19	ASSMTESGTEAF
TRBJ2-5	once	TRBV14	ASSPFGKETQY
TRBJ1-4	few	TRBV6-5	ASSYLGRVDEKLF
TRBJ2-3	few	TRBV5-1	ASRVPSGVVEDTQY
TRBJ2-7	.	TRBV6-2/TRBV6-3	ASSYSDGRGYEQY
TRBJ2-3	.	TRBV5-1	ASSLEWGDGTDTQY
TRBJ2-5	few	TRBV6-2/TRBV6-3	ASSSTTSTGETQY
TRBJ1-1	few	TRBV12-3/TRBV12-4	ASRGVERSSTEAF
TRBJ2-5	many	TRBV20-1	SAPGGTGGFGETQY
TRBJ2-7	few	TRBV21-1	ASRGGGPLVHEQY
TRBJ1-5	.	TRBV12-3/TRBV12-4	ASRGNSNQPQH
TRBJ2-7	few	TRBV12-3/TRBV12-4	ASSYGPAGREQY
TRBJ1-6	few	TRBV5-1	ASSLDWGSYSPLH